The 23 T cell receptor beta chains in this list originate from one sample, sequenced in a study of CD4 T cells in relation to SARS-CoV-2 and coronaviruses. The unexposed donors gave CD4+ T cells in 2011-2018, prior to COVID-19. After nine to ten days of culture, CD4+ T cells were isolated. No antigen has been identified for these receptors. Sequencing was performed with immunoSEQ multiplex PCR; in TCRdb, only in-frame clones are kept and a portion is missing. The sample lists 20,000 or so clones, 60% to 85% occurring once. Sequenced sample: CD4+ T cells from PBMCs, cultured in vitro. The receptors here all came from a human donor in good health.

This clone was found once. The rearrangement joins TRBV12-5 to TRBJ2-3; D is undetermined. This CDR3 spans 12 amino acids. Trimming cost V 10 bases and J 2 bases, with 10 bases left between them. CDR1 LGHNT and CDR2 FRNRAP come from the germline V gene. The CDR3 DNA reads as TGTGCTACCGGGCAGACCACAGATACGCAGTATTTT. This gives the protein CATGQTTDTQYF.

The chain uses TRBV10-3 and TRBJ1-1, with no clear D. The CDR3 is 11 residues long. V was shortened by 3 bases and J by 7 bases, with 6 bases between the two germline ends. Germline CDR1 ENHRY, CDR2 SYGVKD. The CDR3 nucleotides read TGTGCCATCAGTGACACGCATGAAGCTTTCTTT. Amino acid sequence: CAISDTHEAFF.

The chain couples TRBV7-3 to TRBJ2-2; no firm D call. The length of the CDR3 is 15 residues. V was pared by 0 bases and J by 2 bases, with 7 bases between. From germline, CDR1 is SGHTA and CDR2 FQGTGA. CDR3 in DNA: TGTGCCAGCAGCTTAACGAGCGTTAACACCGGGGAGCTGTTTTTT. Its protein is CASSLTSVNTGELFF.

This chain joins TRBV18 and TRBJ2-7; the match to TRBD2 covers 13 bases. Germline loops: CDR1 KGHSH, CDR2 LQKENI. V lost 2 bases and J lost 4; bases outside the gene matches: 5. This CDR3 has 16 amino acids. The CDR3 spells CASSPGTSGTGYEQYF. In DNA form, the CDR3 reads TGTGCCAGCTCACCAGGGACTAGCGGGACTGGTTACGAGCAGTACTTC.

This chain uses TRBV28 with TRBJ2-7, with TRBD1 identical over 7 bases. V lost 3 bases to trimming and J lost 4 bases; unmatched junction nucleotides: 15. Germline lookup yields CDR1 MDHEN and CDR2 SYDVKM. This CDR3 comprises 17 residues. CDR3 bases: TGTGCCAGCAGTTTGGGGGCCCAGGGGGTTGGGTCGTACGAGCAGTACTTC. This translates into CASSLGAQGVGSYEQYF.

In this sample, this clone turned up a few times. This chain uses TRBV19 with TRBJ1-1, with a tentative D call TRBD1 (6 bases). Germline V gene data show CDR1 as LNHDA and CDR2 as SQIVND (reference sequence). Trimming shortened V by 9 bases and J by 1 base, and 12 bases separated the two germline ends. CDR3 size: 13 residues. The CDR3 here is CASRDRTNTEAFF. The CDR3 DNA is TGTGCCAGCCGAGACAGGACGAACACTGAAGCTTTCTTT.

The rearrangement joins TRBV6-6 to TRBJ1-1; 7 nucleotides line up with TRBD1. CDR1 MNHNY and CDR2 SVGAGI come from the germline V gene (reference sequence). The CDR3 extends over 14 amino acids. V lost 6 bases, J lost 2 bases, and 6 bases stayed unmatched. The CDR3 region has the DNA TGTGCCAGCAGACCAGGGACAGTAAACACTGAAGCTTTCTTT. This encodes CASRPGTVNTEAFF.

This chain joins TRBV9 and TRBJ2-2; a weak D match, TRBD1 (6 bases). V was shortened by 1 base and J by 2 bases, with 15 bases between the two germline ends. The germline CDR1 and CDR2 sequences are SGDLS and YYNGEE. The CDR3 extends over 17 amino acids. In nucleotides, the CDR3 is TGTGCCAGCAGCGTAAGGCGGCAGGGGCAAAACACCGGGGAGCTGTTTTTT. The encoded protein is CASSVRRQGQNTGELFF. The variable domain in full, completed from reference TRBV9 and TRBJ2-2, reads DSGVTQTPKHLITATGQRVTLRCSPRSGDLSVYWYQQSLDQGLQFLIQYYNGEERAKGNILERFSAQQFPDLHSELNLSSLELGDSALYFCASSVRRQGQNTGELFFGEGSRLTVL.

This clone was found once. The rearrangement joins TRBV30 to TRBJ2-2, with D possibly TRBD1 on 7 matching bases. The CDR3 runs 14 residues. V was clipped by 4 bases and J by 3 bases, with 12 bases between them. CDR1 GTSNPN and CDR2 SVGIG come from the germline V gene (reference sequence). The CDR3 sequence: CAWTGDRDTGELFF. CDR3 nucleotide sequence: TGTGCCTGGACGGGAGACAGGGACACCGGGGAGCTGTTTTTT.

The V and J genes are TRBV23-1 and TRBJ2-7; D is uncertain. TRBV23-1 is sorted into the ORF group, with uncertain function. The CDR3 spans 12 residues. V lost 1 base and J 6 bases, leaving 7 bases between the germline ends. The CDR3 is CASSQWRCEQYF. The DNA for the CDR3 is TGCGCCAGCAGTCAATGGCGGTGCGAGCAGTACTTC.

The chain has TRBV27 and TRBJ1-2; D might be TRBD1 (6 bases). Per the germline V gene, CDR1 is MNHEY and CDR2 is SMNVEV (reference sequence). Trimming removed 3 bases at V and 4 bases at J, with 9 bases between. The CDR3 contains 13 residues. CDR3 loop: CASSFGGTYGYTF. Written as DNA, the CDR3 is TGTGCCAGCAGTTTCGGGGGCACCTATGGCTACACCTTC.

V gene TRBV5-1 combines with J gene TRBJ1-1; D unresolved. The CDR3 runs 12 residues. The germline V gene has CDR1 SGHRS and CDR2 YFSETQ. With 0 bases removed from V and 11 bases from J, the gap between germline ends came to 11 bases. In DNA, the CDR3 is TGCGCCAGCAGCTTGGCCATGGGAGTCGCTTTCTTT. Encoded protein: CASSLAMGVAFF.

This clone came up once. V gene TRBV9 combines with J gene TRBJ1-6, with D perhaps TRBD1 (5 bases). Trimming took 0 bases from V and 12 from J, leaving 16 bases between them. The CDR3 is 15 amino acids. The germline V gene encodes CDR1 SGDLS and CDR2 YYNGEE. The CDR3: CASSVGRQQDGPLHF. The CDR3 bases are TGTGCCAGCAGCGTAGGGAGACAGCAGGACGGACCCCTCCACTTT.

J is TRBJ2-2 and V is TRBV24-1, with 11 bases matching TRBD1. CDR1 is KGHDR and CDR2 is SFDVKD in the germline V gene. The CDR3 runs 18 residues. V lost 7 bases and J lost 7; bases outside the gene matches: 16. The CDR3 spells CATSPPYGQGASSGELFF. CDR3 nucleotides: TGTGCCACCAGCCCCCCTTACGGACAGGGGGCAAGTAGCGGGGAGCTGTTTTTT.

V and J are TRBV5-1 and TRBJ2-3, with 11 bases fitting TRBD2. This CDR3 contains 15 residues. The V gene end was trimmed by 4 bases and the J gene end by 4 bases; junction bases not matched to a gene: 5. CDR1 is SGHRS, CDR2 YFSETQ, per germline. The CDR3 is CASSNSGRAADTQYF. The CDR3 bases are TGCGCCAGCAGCAATAGCGGGAGGGCCGCAGATACGCAGTATTTT.

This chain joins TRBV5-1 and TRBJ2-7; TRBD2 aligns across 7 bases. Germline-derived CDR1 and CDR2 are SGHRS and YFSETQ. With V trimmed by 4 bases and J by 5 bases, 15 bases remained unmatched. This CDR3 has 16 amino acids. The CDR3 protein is CASSGGVKTTGDEQYF. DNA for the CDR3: TGCGCCAGCAGCGGGGGGGTCAAGACCACTGGGGACGAGCAGTACTTC.

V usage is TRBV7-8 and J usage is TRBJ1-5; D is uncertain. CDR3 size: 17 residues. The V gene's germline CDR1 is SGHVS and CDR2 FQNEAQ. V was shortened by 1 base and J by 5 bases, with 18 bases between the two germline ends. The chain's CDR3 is CASSLGSQEGLDQPQHF. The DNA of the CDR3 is TGTGCCAGCAGCTTAGGGTCGCAGGAAGGTTTAGATCAGCCCCAGCATTTT.

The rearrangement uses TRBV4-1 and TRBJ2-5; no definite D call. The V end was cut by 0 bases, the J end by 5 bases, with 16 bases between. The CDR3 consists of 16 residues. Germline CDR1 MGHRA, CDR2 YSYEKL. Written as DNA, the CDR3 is TGCGCCAGCAGCCAAGAAGGGTTACCGGCGGAGGAGACCCAGTACTTC. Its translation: CASSQEGLPAEETQYF.

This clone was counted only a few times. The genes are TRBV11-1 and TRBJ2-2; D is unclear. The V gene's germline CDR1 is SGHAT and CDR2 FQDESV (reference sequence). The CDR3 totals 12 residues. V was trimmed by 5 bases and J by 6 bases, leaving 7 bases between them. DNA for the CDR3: TGTGCCAGCAGCCCCAGACCCGGGGAGCTGTTTTTT. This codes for CASSPRPGELFF.

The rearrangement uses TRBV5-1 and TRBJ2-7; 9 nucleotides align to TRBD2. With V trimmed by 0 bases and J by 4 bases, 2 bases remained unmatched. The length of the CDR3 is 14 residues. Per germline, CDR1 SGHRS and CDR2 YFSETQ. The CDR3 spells CASSLDAGGYEQYF. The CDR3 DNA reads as TGCGCCAGCAGCTTGGATGCGGGAGGGTACGAGCAGTACTTC.

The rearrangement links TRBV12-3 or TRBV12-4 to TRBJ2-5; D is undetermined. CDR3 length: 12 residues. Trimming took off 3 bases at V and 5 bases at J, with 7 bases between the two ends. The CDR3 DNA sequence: TGTGCCAGCAGTTTTTTCGTGGAGACCCAGTACTTC. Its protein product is CASSFFVETQYF.

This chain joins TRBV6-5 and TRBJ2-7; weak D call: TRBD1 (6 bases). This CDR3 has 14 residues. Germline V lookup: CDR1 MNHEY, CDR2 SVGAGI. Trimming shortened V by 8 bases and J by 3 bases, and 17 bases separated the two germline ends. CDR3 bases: TGTGCCAGCGGCCCGGGACATAGCGTCTACGAGCAGTACTTC. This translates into CASGPGHSVYEQYF.

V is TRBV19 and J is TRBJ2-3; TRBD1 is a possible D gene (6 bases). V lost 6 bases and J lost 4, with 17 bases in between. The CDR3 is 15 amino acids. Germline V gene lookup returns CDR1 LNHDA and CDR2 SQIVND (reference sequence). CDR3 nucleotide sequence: TGTGCCAGTAGGGACACAGGGCAAGGCGCAGATACGCAGTATTTT. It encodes CASRDTGQGADTQYF.